The entry below gives a single T cell receptor beta chain sequence along with its context. This CDR3 has 17 residues. The data were taken from a study of blood T cell repertoires in COVID-19. The overall study: COVID-19 samples collected from the United States, Italy and Spain covered acute and convalescent phases. T cells, B-cell-depleted T cells, or PBMCs provided the cDNA or gDNA that served as material.

The table came from immunoSEQ multiplex PCR; TCRdb's copy has only in-frame clones and leaves some out. The data contain approximately 50,000 clones, 85% of them seen just once; the ten biggest clones take up about 6.8%. The material sequenced was peripheral blood. This chain uses TRBV21-1 with TRBJ2-2; TRBD2, the table's D call, lacks a check against the DNA. TRBV21-1 is marked as a pseudogene. The sequence came from a man aged 55 to 70 with acute or convalescent COVID-19. The DNA for the CDR3 is TGTGCCAGCAGCAAAGAGGGTAGCGGGAGAGCGGCCGGGGAGCTGTTTTTT. It encodes CASSKEGSGRAAGELFF.